This TCR beta chain stems from a study of cytotoxic CD8 clonotypes in ibrutinib-treated CLL. Overall study: Across samples, productive templates numbered 255,043 and productive rearrangements reached roughly 98,000 on average.

Germline lookup yields CDR1 SGHTA and CDR2 FQGTGA. CDR3 length: 14 amino acids. Between the trimmed V and J ends, which lost 5 bases and 3 bases, there was a span of 10 bases. Libraries were prepared by immunoSEQ multiplex PCR; TCRdb keeps only in-frame clonotypes and omits some of them. The data show about 200,000 clones, about 72% seen once. The chain joins TRBV7-3 to TRBJ2-2; D is undetermined. The source material was PBMCs, sampled after 24 months of ibrutinib treatment. The clonotype originates from a human donor with chronic lymphocytic leukemia. The CDR3, as DNA: TGTGCCAGCAGCCAAACATCTTACACCGGGGAGCTGTTTTTT. It encodes CASSQTSYTGELFF.